A selection of T cell receptor beta chains follows, all from one sample in a study of human T cells and chemical hapten exposure. TCRdb redid the calling of the RACE reads with MiXCR, one entry per CDR3 protein. The sample has around 130,000 distinct CDR3 sequences; roughly 9% are singletons. The material sequenced was whole blood. The receptors derive from a male donor in good health. Some clones in this sample may be carry-over from other donors' samples. CDR3s include the opening cysteine and the closing phenylalanine or tryptophan. Each record gives: D gene, J gene, clone size, V gene, CDR3 protein, CDR3 DNA. D genes are given only for firm matches. Only some rows state a clone size, as once, few, many or a class for expanded clones.

D: TRBD1; J: TRBJ2-7; size: many; V: TRBV7-9; CDR3: CASSLQGQGNEQYF; DNA: TGTGCCAGCAGCTTACAGGGACAGGGAAACGAGCAGTACTTC
D: .; J: TRBJ2-1; size: few; V: TRBV12-5; CDR3: CASGLWDPHEQFF; DNA: TGTGCTAGTGGTTTGTGGGACCCCCATGAGCAGTTCTTC
D: TRBD1; J: TRBJ1-1; size: few; V: TRBV5-4; CDR3: CASSPGQLPEAFF; DNA: TGTGCCAGCAGTCCGGGACAGCTCCCTGAAGCTTTCTTT
D: .; J: TRBJ2-1; size: few; V: TRBV25-1; CDR3: CASSDRTTTSTAGYNEQFF; DNA: TGTGCCAGCAGTGACCGTACCACAACTAGCACGGCTGGCTACAATGAGCAGTTCTTC
D: .; J: TRBJ2-1; size: many; V: TRBV5-1; CDR3: CASSLTGSYNEQFF; DNA: TGCGCCAGCAGCTTGACAGGTTCCTACAATGAGCAGTTCTTC
D: .; J: TRBJ2-2; size: .; V: TRBV19; CDR3: CASSKMGANTGELFF; DNA: TGTGCCAGTAGTAAAATGGGGGCGAACACCGGGGAGCTGTTTTTT
D: .; J: TRBJ1-5; size: many; V: TRBV3-1; CDR3: CASSQKEDQPQHF; DNA: TGTGCCAGCAGCCAAAAGGAAGATCAGCCCCAGCATTTT
D: TRBD1; J: TRBJ2-1; size: few; V: TRBV7-2; CDR3: CASSFAQGAGKNEQFF; DNA: TGTGCCAGCAGCTTTGCACAGGGGGCGGGGAAAAATGAGCAGTTCTTC
D: .; J: TRBJ1-1; size: many; V: TRBV5-6; CDR3: CASSSIGRQAMNTEAFF; DNA: TGTGCCAGCAGCTCCATTGGGCGGCAAGCCATGAACACTGAAGCTTTCTTT
D: .; J: TRBJ1-6; size: few; V: TRBV10-3; CDR3: CATVDRGEPLHF; DNA: TGTGCCACCGTGGACCGGGGAGAGCCCCTCCACTTT
D: .; J: TRBJ2-7; size: .; V: TRBV7-9; CDR3: CASSLESAARPFYEQYF; DNA: TGTGCCAGCAGCTTAGAGTCGGCGGCACGACCTTTCTACGAGCAGTACTTC
D: .; J: TRBJ1-4; size: many; V: TRBV12-3/TRBV12-4; CDR3: CASSLMGQGGEKLFF; DNA: TGTGCCAGCAGTTTAATGGGTCAGGGAGGTGAAAAACTGTTTTTT
D: TRBD1; J: TRBJ1-5; size: .; V: TRBV29-1; CDR3: CSMERDREISSFLANQPQHF; DNA: TGCAGCATGGAGCGGGACAGGGAAATTTCTAGCTTCTTAGCAAATCAGCCCCAGCATTTT
D: .; J: TRBJ1-4; size: .; V: TRBV7-6; CDR3: CASQSYGDGKLFF; DNA: TGTGCCAGCCAATCGTACGGGGACGGGAAACTGTTTTTT
D: .; J: TRBJ1-1; size: few; V: TRBV19; CDR3: CASSIDGGTEAFF; DNA: TGTGCCAGTAGTATAGACGGAGGGACTGAAGCTTTCTTT
D: TRBD1; J: TRBJ2-5; size: .; V: TRBV4-1; CDR3: CASSQDRGGPETQYF; DNA: TGCGCCAGCAGCCAAGATCGAGGGGGCCCGGAGACCCAGTACTTC
D: TRBD2; J: TRBJ2-5; size: few; V: TRBV20-1; CDR3: CSARGLAGFLETQYF; DNA: TGCAGTGCTAGAGGACTAGCGGGGTTTCTCGAGACCCAGTACTTC
D: TRBD2; J: TRBJ2-1; size: few; V: TRBV3-1; CDR3: CASSQEWAVAGGRDEQFF; DNA: TGTGCCAGCAGCCAAGAGTGGGCAGTAGCGGGGGGAAGGGATGAGCAGTTCTTC
D: .; J: TRBJ2-5; size: many; V: TRBV5-6; CDR3: CASSLLVGLQVQETQYF; DNA: TGTGCCAGCAGCTTGTTAGTCGGACTCCAAGTCCAAGAGACCCAGTACTTC
D: .; J: TRBJ1-2; size: .; V: TRBV4-2; CDR3: CASSQSFRGPPIEGYTF; DNA: TGTGCCAGCAGCCAATCTTTCAGAGGCCCCCCTATTGAAGGCTACACCTTC
D: TRBD1; J: TRBJ2-1; size: few; V: TRBV2; CDR3: CASSDPRGKGAYNEQFF; DNA: TGTGCCAGCAGTGACCCCAGGGGGAAGGGGGCCTACAATGAGCAGTTCTTC
D: TRBD1; J: TRBJ1-5; size: few; V: TRBV5-1; CDR3: CASSLGGTGEEPQHF; DNA: TGCGCCAGCAGCTTGGGGGGCACAGGGGAAGAGCCCCAGCATTTT
D: .; J: TRBJ1-1; size: many; V: TRBV6-5; CDR3: CASSSEQTHMNTEAFF; DNA: TGTGCCAGCAGTAGCGAACAGACACATATGAACACTGAAGCTTTCTTT
D: .; J: TRBJ2-5; size: few; V: TRBV18; CDR3: CASSRGTSQETQYF; DNA: TGTGCCAGCTCACGGGGGACTTCGCAAGAGACCCAGTACTTC
D: TRBD1; J: TRBJ2-7; size: .; V: TRBV5-4; CDR3: CASSADRSTSSYEQYF; DNA: TGTGCCAGCAGCGCGGACAGGAGTACAAGCTCCTACGAGCAGTACTTC
D: TRBD1; J: TRBJ2-7; size: .; V: TRBV27; CDR3: CASSWTGSYEQYF; DNA: TGTGCCAGCAGTTGGACAGGGTCCTATGAGCAGTACTTC
D: TRBD1; J: TRBJ1-1; size: few; V: TRBV12-3/TRBV12-4; CDR3: CASSLARGQGARADTEAFF; DNA: TGTGCCAGCAGTTTAGCGAGGGGACAGGGGGCCCGAGCGGACACTGAAGCTTTCTTT
D: .; J: TRBJ1-1; size: many; V: TRBV20-1; CDR3: CSARDPAGAGEAFF; DNA: TGCAGTGCTAGAGATCCGGCAGGGGCCGGGGAAGCTTTCTTT
D: TRBD2; J: TRBJ2-5; size: .; V: TRBV12-3/TRBV12-4; CDR3: CASSPGREETQYF; DNA: TGTGCCAGCAGCCCAGGGAGGGAGGAGACCCAGTACTTC
D: TRBD1; J: TRBJ2-6; size: many; V: TRBV4-1; CDR3: CASSQVRQGVSGANVLTF; DNA: TGCGCCAGCAGCCAAGTGAGACAGGGGGTCTCTGGGGCCAACGTCCTGACTTTC
D: .; J: TRBJ1-3; size: few; V: TRBV13; CDR3: CASTLGPYSGNTIYF; DNA: TGTGCCAGCACCCTTGGCCCATACTCTGGAAACACCATATATTTT
D: .; J: TRBJ1-2; size: few; V: TRBV2; CDR3: CASSEAWEYGYTF; DNA: TGTGCCAGCAGTGAAGCATGGGAATATGGCTACACCTTC
D: TRBD1; J: TRBJ1-1; size: few; V: TRBV13; CDR3: CASSTPGQGSTEAFF; DNA: TGTGCCAGCAGCACTCCGGGACAGGGTTCCACTGAAGCTTTCTTT
D: TRBD2; J: TRBJ2-1; size: .; V: TRBV12-3/TRBV12-4; CDR3: CASSLAGNNEQFF; DNA: TGTGCCAGCAGCCTAGCGGGGAACAATGAGCAGTTCTTC
D: .; J: TRBJ2-7; size: .; V: TRBV20-1; CDR3: CSAVGGSSYEQYF; DNA: TGCAGTGCAGTGGGGGGTAGCTCCTACGAGCAGTACTTC
D: TRBD1; J: TRBJ1-5; size: few; V: TRBV20-1; CDR3: CSARAATGNNQPQHF; DNA: TGCAGTGCTAGAGCCGCGACAGGGAACAATCAGCCCCAGCATTTT
D: .; J: TRBJ1-2; size: many; V: TRBV9; CDR3: CASSPSADSYYGYTF; DNA: TGTGCCAGCAGCCCCTCAGCGGACAGCTACTATGGCTACACCTTC
D: .; J: TRBJ2-1; size: .; V: TRBV2; CDR3: CASTLQGPSNEQFF; DNA: TGTGCCAGCACACTTCAAGGGCCCTCCAATGAGCAGTTCTTC
D: TRBD1; J: TRBJ2-7; size: many; V: TRBV27; CDR3: CASRDSSRRYYEQYF; DNA: TGTGCCAGCCGGGACAGCAGTCGTAGGTACTACGAGCAGTACTTC
D: .; J: TRBJ1-6; size: few; V: TRBV7-2; CDR3: CASSIQGSYNSPLHF; DNA: TGTGCCAGCAGCATCCAAGGCTCCTATAATTCACCCCTCCACTTT
D: .; J: TRBJ2-7; size: few; V: TRBV27; CDR3: CASRQGREQYF; DNA: TGTGCCAGCAGACAGGGCCGCGAGCAGTACTTC
D: TRBD2; J: TRBJ2-5; size: few; V: TRBV6-2/TRBV6-3; CDR3: CASSHQRHLVAGGHQTQYF; DNA: TGTGCCAGCAGCCATCAACGCCATCTCGTTGCGGGGGGGCACCAGACCCAGTACTTC
D: .; J: TRBJ1-2; size: many; V: TRBV29-1; CDR3: CSVTTFFYGYTF; DNA: TGCAGCGTCACGACTTTCTTCTATGGCTACACCTTC
D: .; J: TRBJ2-2; size: few; V: TRBV7-9; CDR3: CASSLPENSNTGELFF; DNA: TGTGCCAGCAGCTTACCTGAGAACTCGAACACCGGGGAGCTGTTTTTT
D: TRBD1; J: TRBJ2-2; size: .; V: TRBV5-1; CDR3: CATGQGDGELFF; DNA: TGCGCCACCGGACAGGGCGACGGGGAGCTGTTTTTT
D: .; J: TRBJ1-5; size: .; V: TRBV11-2; CDR3: CASSLGWGDSNQPQHF; DNA: TGTGCCAGCAGCTTAGGCTGGGGGGATAGCAATCAGCCCCAGCATTTT
D: .; J: TRBJ2-3; size: few; V: TRBV14; CDR3: CASSNPPAQSADTQYF; DNA: TGTGCCAGCAGCAACCCCCCGGCGCAATCGGCGGATACGCAGTATTTT
D: TRBD1; J: TRBJ1-3; size: many; V: TRBV7-9; CDR3: CASSIQGTGNTIYF; DNA: TGTGCCAGCAGCATACAGGGGACTGGAAACACCATATATTTT
D: .; J: TRBJ2-3; size: many; V: TRBV6-2/TRBV6-3; CDR3: CASRDHLRDTQYF; DNA: TGTGCCAGCCGGGACCACCTTCGGGATACGCAGTATTTT
D: .; J: TRBJ2-7; size: many; V: TRBV7-2; CDR3: CASSLARGRDEQYF; DNA: TGTGCCAGCAGCTTAGCCAGGGGGAGGGACGAGCAGTACTTC
D: TRBD1; J: TRBJ2-5; size: .; V: TRBV10-3; CDR3: CAISDQYRGYQETQYF; DNA: TGTGCCATCAGTGACCAATACAGGGGTTACCAAGAGACCCAGTACTTC